The entry that follows covers one TCR beta chain sequence. Antigen specificity is unknown. These data are taken from a study of shared clonotypes between healthy human individuals. As for the study in general: Each donor's CD8 memory used one plate, CD8 naive two, each CD4 subset three. The study, taken as a whole, reports: Estimated clonotype richness was generally higher in naive than memory subsets.

A deep-level run was used for the assay. Profiled with immunoSEQ multiplex PCR; TCRdb holds only in-frame clones, not every one. The data show hundreds of thousands of clones, with about 96% seen just once and 0.06% held by the top ten. V was pared by 0 bases and J by 5 bases, with 0 bases of the junction left unmatched. In germline, CDR1 is MDHEN, CDR2 SYDVKM. The length of the CDR3 is 15 residues. The genes are TRBV28 and TRBJ1-5; 11 bases agree with TRBD1. What was sequenced was naive CD4+ T cells sorted from blood. Subset in this sample: CD45RA+ positively selected. This receptor was obtained from a woman aged 30 to 39 in good health. CDR3 bases: TGTGCCAGCAGTTTATGGGGACAGGGGGATCAGCCCCAGCATTTT. Its translation: CASSLWGQGDQPQHF.